This T cell receptor beta chain was captured by sequencing in a study of blood T cell repertoires in COVID-19 (dated by TCRdb to between 2020 and 2021). In the study overall: The collaborator samples originated in the United States, Italy and Spain and spanned the acute and convalescent phases of COVID-19. The material from the prospective study consisted of cDNA or gDNA derived from T cells, B-cell-depleted T cells, or PBMCs. Deeply sampled blood TCRbeta repertoires from subjects exposed to, actively infected with, or recovered from COVID-19 were included in the dataset. The repertoires were released in a freely available public database intended as a resource for research on the immune response to SARS-CoV-2. Samples were obtained from the ongoing ImmuneRACE study (first 160 participants) and from some 1,200 subjects provided by 6 global collaborators. A de-identified subject ID, COVID-19 status, age in years and sex were almost always included in the sample metadata. Where HLA class I and class II types were available, the types were taken from metadata supplied by the sample provider, not from assay-based typing. Broad study findings and their caveats: The quantity of clinical and demographic metadata differed by source and by participant and was supplied without curation.

At one collaborating source in Seattle, patients were enrolled during active infection and were followed longitudinally through the course of disease. Each collaborating institution followed its own protocols to collect whole blood in K2EDTA tubes. Collaborator samples were shipped for TCRbeta analysis as frozen whole blood, isolated PBMCs, or DNA extracted from either sample type. This clone is a singleton in its sample. The antigen it binds to is not known. Base quality data are lacking; no much larger clone is found one base away. TCRbeta CDR3 regions were amplified from genomic DNA using the immunoSEQ Assay, a bias-controlled multiplex PCR. The original pipeline was this. The number of nucleated cells in each sample was estimated by amplification of reference gene primers within the assay. Sequence reads were collapsed and filtered to measure the absolute abundance of every unique TCRbeta CDR3 rearrangement. For each sample, productive Simpson clonality was calculated as the square root of Simpson's diversity index across productive rearrangements. Entries here come from immuneACCESS through TCRdb and include only in-frame sequences with V and J called. Some clones fail to appear in such tables; in the studies checked, an unresolved V gene covers under half of the shortfall, and the cause of the remainder is unknown. The V and J calls and clone size are taken from that table; D and trimming were inferred from the DNA. This sample is represented by over 150,000 clones; roughly 84% of them were singletons. The ten largest clonotypes hold roughly a sixth of the sample.

This receptor was obtained from a man aged 50-60 years with COVID-19, enrolled during active disease. Sequenced material: peripheral blood.

CDR3 region: CASSEAVQGAGNTIYF. The DNA is as follows: TGTGCCAGCAGTGAAGCCGTACAGGGAGCTGGAAACACCATATATTTT. This sequence uses TRBV6-1 and TRBJ1-3; TRBD1 is possibly the D segment (6 matching bases). CDR1 MNHNS and CDR2 SASEGT were looked up in the germline V gene. A distance of 11 bases separates the germline ends of V and J, which lose 0 bases and 2 bases respectively. The CDR3 covers 16 residues, taking in both the cysteine and the phenylalanine. CDR3 DNA is the only sequence kept; it has 48 bases, read in frame from the first base.